The next 26 T cell receptor beta chains were all read from a single sample in a study of T cell changes during pregnancy in multiple sclerosis. The method was immunoSEQ multiplex PCR; TCRdb's version includes in-frame clones alone and lacks a portion of them. Of some 71,000 clones listed, 90% to 95% are singletons. The sequenced sample was peripheral blood, obtained after pregnancy. These receptors were collected from a female donor with multiple sclerosis, enrolled in a pregnancy study.

The chain joins TRBV4-2 to TRBJ2-1, with 10 bases fitting TRBD2. CDR1 and CDR2 from the germline V gene are LGHNA and YNFKEQ. Trimming at V came to 3 bases and at J to 7 bases, leaving 3 bases not matched to a gene. The CDR3 extends over 14 amino acids. This CDR3 reads CASSQELAGNEQFF. CDR3 nucleotide sequence: TGTGCCAGCAGCCAGGAACTAGCGGGGAATGAGCAGTTCTTC.

The J gene is TRBJ2-4, the V gene TRBV6-1, with 8 bases fitting TRBD1. Germline V CDR1 and CDR2: MNHNS, SASEGT. V was pared by 4 bases and J by 0 bases, with 11 bases of the junction left unmatched. The CDR3 consists of 18 residues. Here the CDR3 DNA reads TGTGCCAGCAGTGCACAAAGGGGGACAGGACTAGCCAAAAACATTCAGTACTTC. It is translated as CASSAQRGTGLAKNIQYF.

CDR3 protein: CAWMITRNTEAFF. Written as DNA, the CDR3 is TGTGCCTGGATGATTACGCGGAACACTGAAGCTTTCTTT. This chain joins TRBV30 and TRBJ1-1; the D is unclear. Germline CDR1 and CDR2: GTSNPN and SVGIG (reference sequence). Trimming pared 4 bases from V and 1 base from J, leaving 10 bases between. The CDR3 is 13 amino acids. Supplemented by reference TRBV30 and TRBJ1-1, the full variable domain reads SQTIHQWPATLVQPVGSPLSLECTVEGTSNPNLYWYRQAAGRGLQLLFYSVGIGQISSEVPQNLSASRPQDRQFILSSKKLLLSDSGFYLCAWMITRNTEAFFGQGTRLTVV.

The chain links TRBV11-2 to TRBJ2-6; maybe TRBD1 (6 bases). The CDR3 sequence is 16 residues long. CDR1 is SGHAT and CDR2 is FQNNGV in the germline V gene. The V and J ends lost 6 bases and 3 bases respectively, with 15 bases between them. DNA of the CDR3: TGTGCCAGCAGTATACAGGGCGGCTTTGGGGCCAACGTCCTGACTTTC. Its translation is CASSIQGGFGANVLTF. Full variable domain (rest looked up from reference TRBV11-2 and TRBJ2-6): EAGVAQSPRYKIIEKRQSVAFWCNPISGHATLYWYQQILGQGPKLLIQFQNNGVVDDSQLPKDRFSAERLKGVDSTLKIQPAKLEDSAVYLCASSIQGGFGANVLTFGAGSRLTVL.

This clone occurred a few times. V usage is TRBV27 and J usage is TRBJ1-2; the match to TRBD1 covers 7 bases. The CDR3 totals 14 residues. The germline V gene encodes CDR1 MNHEY and CDR2 SMNVEV (reference sequence). V was clipped by 5 bases and J by 4 bases; unmatched bases: 7. The CDR3 DNA follows: TGTGCCAGCAGTCCCCTCCGGGACAGCTATGGCTACACCTTC. Its protein is CASSPLRDSYGYTF.

DNA for the CDR3: TGTGCCAGCAGCTTAGAAGGACGGGGCGAGCAGTACTTC. It yields the protein CASSLEGRGEQYF. The chain couples TRBV7-9 to TRBJ2-7; D is possibly TRBD2 (5 bases). This CDR3 comprises 13 residues. Per the germline V gene, CDR1 is SEHNR and CDR2 is FQNEAQ (reference sequence). The V and J ends lost 1 base and 6 bases respectively, with 10 bases between them.

V is TRBV6-4 and J is TRBJ2-3; possibly TRBD2 for D (6 bases). Trimming shortened V by 8 bases and J by 2 bases, and 17 bases separated the two germline ends. The germline V gene encodes CDR1 MRHNA and CDR2 SNTAGT. This CDR3 has 15 residues. Written as DNA, the CDR3 is TGTGCCAGCGCTCCGACGGGAGAACCCACAGATACGCAGTATTTT. This sequence encodes CASAPTGEPTDTQYF.

This clone was found once. V and J are TRBV5-6 and TRBJ2-7; D gene uncertain. Germline V gene data show CDR1 as SGHDT and CDR2 as YYEEEE. There are 14 residues in the CDR3. Trimming left V 4 bases short and J 0 bases short, with 11 bases between. CDR3 amino acids: CASSPWPHSYEQYF. Written as DNA, the CDR3 is TGTGCCAGCAGCCCGTGGCCGCACTCCTACGAGCAGTACTTC.

The chain has TRBV11-3 and TRBJ2-7; 10 bases fit TRBD2. Trimming cost V 2 bases and J 3 bases; bases outside gene matches: 4. This CDR3 region has 15 residues. Germline CDR1 is SGHNT and CDR2 is YENEEA. Here the CDR3 DNA reads TGTGCCAGCAGCTTATTCCCTAGCGGGAGCTACGAGCAGTACTTC. It yields the protein CASSLFPSGSYEQYF.

This sequence joins TRBV28 and TRBJ1-5; tentatively, D is TRBD1 (5 bases). This CDR3 spans 17 amino acids. CDR1 is MDHEN, CDR2 SYDVKM, per germline. Trimming pared 7 bases from V and 0 bases from J, leaving 19 bases between. As DNA, the CDR3 is TGTGCCAGCACTCCCCGGCGGGACCCAACTAGCAATCAGCCCCAGCATTTT. It encodes CASTPRRDPTSNQPQHF.

This clone was observed once. This rearrangement joins TRBV19 to TRBJ2-3, with TRBD1 identical over 9 bases. Germline V gene data show CDR1 as LNHDA and CDR2 as SQIVND (reference sequence). Trimming at V came to 7 bases and at J to 5 bases, leaving 4 bases not matched to a gene. This CDR3 spans 13 amino acids. This chain's CDR3 is CASNRGRGDTQYF. CDR3 sequence (DNA): TGTGCCAGTAACAGGGGGCGAGGAGATACGCAGTATTTT.

The chain employs TRBV11-2 and TRBJ2-1; D may be TRBD1 (6 bases). Germline V gene data show CDR1 as SGHAT and CDR2 as FQNNGV. CDR3 length: 14 residues. V was clipped by 3 bases and J by 5 bases, with 11 bases between them. DNA of the CDR3: TGTGCCAGCAGCTTGGCGCCAGGGGACAATGAGCAGTTCTTC. Its translation: CASSLAPGDNEQFF.

The chain employs TRBV21-1 and TRBJ2-7; the table gives TRBD1 as D, unverified against the DNA. TRBV21-1 is given as a pseudogene. The CDR3 loop spans 15 amino acids. The CDR3 DNA sequence: TGTGCCAGCAGTCCTGGACAGGTTAGCTCCTACGAGCAGTACTTC. Amino acid sequence: CASSPGQVSSYEQYF.

This chain uses TRBV13 with TRBJ2-7; the match to TRBD2 covers 16 bases. Germline CDR1 PRHDT, CDR2 FYEKMQ (reference sequence). There are 16 residues in the CDR3. The junction had 5 bases not matched to a gene; V was cut back by 5 bases and J by 4 bases. CDR3 DNA sequence: TGTGCCAGCAGCCAACCGGGACTAGCGGGAGGGTACGAGCAGTACTTC. This translates into CASSQPGLAGGYEQYF.

This rearrangement joins TRBV30 to TRBJ2-2; no firm D call. Germline values: CDR1 GTSNPN, CDR2 SVGIG (reference sequence). This CDR3 has 15 residues. V was shortened by 2 bases and J by 6 bases, with 16 bases between the two germline ends. The CDR3 spells CAWSPLQVNPGELFF. In DNA form, the CDR3 reads TGTGCCTGGAGTCCCCTCCAGGTTAACCCCGGGGAGCTGTTTTTT.

This chain connects TRBV5-4 to TRBJ2-7; perhaps TRBD2 as D (6 bases). CDR3 length equals 15 residues. The germline CDR1 and CDR2 sequences are SGHNT and YYREEE (reference sequence). V gave up 0 bases and J gave up 0 bases, with 10 bases separating them. The CDR3 region has the DNA TGTGCCAGCAGCTTGGCCTGGCGGGGCTCCTACGAGCAGTACTTC. This codes for CASSLAWRGSYEQYF.

Of note for this clone: The same CDR3 arises from other DNA sequences in this sample as well. This rearrangement joins TRBV18 to TRBJ2-5, with D possibly TRBD1 on 5 matching bases. Germline V lookup: CDR1 KGHSH, CDR2 LQKENI. This CDR3 contains 13 residues. The germline V and J ends were trimmed by 1 base and 2 bases, with 5 bases remaining between them. CDR3 sequence reads: CASSPRQQETQYF. The DNA for the CDR3 is TGTGCCAGCTCACCACGACAGCAAGAGACCCAGTACTTC. Full variable domain (outside the CDR3, taken from reference TRBV18 and TRBJ2-5): NAGVMQNPRHLVRRRGQEARLRCSPMKGHSHVYWYRQLPEEGLKFMVYLQKENIIDESGMPKERFSAEFPKEGPSILRIQQVVRGDSAAYFCASSPRQQETQYFGPGTRLLVL.

The chain is built from TRBV19 and TRBJ2-7; possible D gene TRBD2, 6 bases. Trimming pared 5 bases from V and 1 base from J, leaving 12 bases between. Per the germline V gene, CDR1 is LNHDA and CDR2 is SQIVND (reference sequence). The CDR3 extends over 14 amino acids. This CDR3 reads CASSQGGGSYEQYF. The CDR3 nucleotides read TGTGCCAGTAGTCAGGGAGGCGGTTCCTACGAGCAGTACTTC.

This clone has just one count. The chain recombines TRBV28 with TRBJ1-2; 8 bases align to TRBD1. CDR3 size: 15 residues. Per the germline V gene, CDR1 is MDHEN and CDR2 is SYDVKM. After removal of 5 bases from V and 8 bases from J, the junction contained 13 bases not matched to a gene. The CDR3 DNA reads TGTGCCAGCAGTCCCTCTCTCGGACAGGGTGACGGCTACACCTTC. Amino acid sequence: CASSPSLGQGDGYTF.

V usage is TRBV5-4 and J usage is TRBJ2-3; 11 bases align to TRBD2. Losses at the gene ends were 1 base for V and 9 bases for J; bases not matched to a gene: 10. The germline V gene encodes CDR1 SGHNT and CDR2 YYREEE (reference sequence). The CDR3 contains 16 residues. CDR3 DNA: TGTGCCAGCAGCTTGCGGCTAGCGGGGGGTTTGAGCACGCAGTATTTT. This sequence encodes CASSLRLAGGLSTQYF.

CDR3: CASAPGYTGELFF. CDR3 DNA: TGTGCCAGCGCCCCGGGGTATACCGGGGAGCTGTTTTTT. The rearrangement links TRBV28 to TRBJ2-2; tentative D call: TRBD2 (5 bases). V lost 8 bases and J 5 bases, leaving 12 bases between the germline ends. CDR1 and CDR2 from the germline V gene are MDHEN and SYDVKM. CDR3 length: 13 amino acids.

V and J are TRBV7-9 and TRBJ2-7, with TRBD2 matching 11 bases. Germline V gene lookup returns CDR1 SEHNR and CDR2 FQNEAQ (reference sequence). The CDR3 spans 15 residues. Trimming removed 7 bases from V and 0 bases from J; junction bases left unmatched: 5. The CDR3 DNA reads as TGTGCCAGCACCCCCACTAGCGGGAGCTCCTACGAGCAGTACTTC. Protein product: CASTPTSGSSYEQYF.

V gene TRBV29-1 combines with J gene TRBJ1-2; perhaps TRBD1 as D (6 bases). Trimming removed 8 bases at V and 5 bases at J, with 15 bases between. CDR1 and CDR2 (germline): SQVTM, ANQGSEA. The CDR3 runs 12 residues. This chain's CDR3 is CSSAGEGYGYTF. The CDR3 region has the DNA TGCAGCTCCGCAGGGGAAGGGTATGGCTACACCTTC.

This clone was detected once. This chain uses TRBV5-4 with TRBJ2-3; 9 nucleotides match TRBD2. Trimming removed 0 bases from V and 10 bases from J; junction bases left unmatched: 15. CDR3 length equals 17 residues. CDR1 is SGHNT and CDR2 is YYREEE in the germline V gene (reference sequence). The CDR3 region is CASSLAGGAGGPISQYF. The DNA for the CDR3 is TGTGCCAGCAGCTTGGCGGGCGGTGCGGGAGGGCCTATTTCGCAGTATTTT.

This clone has only one observation. The V call is TRBV7-9, the J call TRBJ2-3; 10 positions match TRBD2. V gave up 1 base and J gave up 2 bases; unmatched junction bases: 3. The CDR3 consists of 16 residues. Germline CDR1 is SEHNR and CDR2 is FQNEAQ (reference sequence). CDR3 loop: CASSLDGLADTDTQYF. In nucleotides, the CDR3 is TGTGCCAGCAGCTTAGACGGACTAGCGGACACAGATACGCAGTATTTT. Full variable domain (outside the CDR3, taken from reference TRBV7-9 and TRBJ2-3): DTGVSQNPRHKITKRGQNVTFRCDPISEHNRLYWYRQTLGQGPEFLTYFQNEAQLEKSRLLSDRFSAERPKGSFSTLEIQRTEQGDSAMYLCASSLDGLADTDTQYFGPGTRLTVL.

This clone was seen a single time. The chain employs TRBV2 and TRBJ2-3; 9 bases line up with TRBD1. The V and J ends lost 2 bases and 6 bases, in that order; junction bases with no gene match: 15. Germline loops: CDR1 SNHLY, CDR2 FYNNEI. The CDR3 is 18 amino acids. CDR3 coding DNA: TGTGCCAGCAGTGAAAGGGGTCCGGGACAGGGTACTATGGATACGCAGTATTTT. This translates into CASSERGPGQGTMDTQYF.